The clone carrying this T cell receptor beta chain occurred once. Its antigen remains unknown. The sample belongs to a study of cytomegalovirus exposure and HLA in healthy donors. The PCR was carried out with 60 Vbeta primers and 13 Jbeta primers. Assay used: immunoSEQ multiplex PCR; TCRdb lists only in-frame clones, some missing. The sample lists under 150,000 clones, over 60% seen once, with around 1.7% in the top ten. General study findings and limits: In all likelihood, a cluster of highly shared sequence variants was a sequencing artifact.

The receptor comes from a woman aged 40 to 50 in good health and CMV-seronegative. Sequencing was done on a sample of PBMCs.

The CDR3 sequence: CASIGGNAKTEAFF. The DNA for the CDR3 is TGTGCCAGCATTGGGGGGAACGCGAAAACTGAAGCTTTCTTT. This rearrangement joins TRBV2 to TRBJ1-1, with a tentative D call TRBD1 (5 bases). From germline, CDR1 is SNHLY and CDR2 FYNNEI. Trimming stripped 7 bases from V and 5 bases from J, with 17 bases between. The CDR3 contains 14 residues.